The entry below describes one T cell receptor (beta chain). This clone's antigen is unknown. The record has no base qualities; no much larger clone is one base away. The CDR3 runs 17 residues from the cysteine to the phenylalanine. Only the CDR3 part of the read is kept: 51 bases, read in frame from the first base. V loses 5 bases, J loses 5 bases, and the germline ends lie 21 bases apart. As encoded in the germline V gene (reference sequence), CDR1 is PRHDT while CDR2 is FYEKMQ. The data are from a study of shared clonotypes between healthy human individuals (dated by TCRdb to the early 2020s). About the study as a whole: A couple of women and three men aged 18 to 49 years were included in the cohort. To increase sequencing depth and limit assay-specific biases, TCR repertoire library preparation and sequencing were carried out by different laboratories using diverse techniques. Per donor, three plates each were used for CD4 naive and CD4 memory, two for CD8 naive, and one for CD8 memory. To estimate repertoire size and how much clonotype sharing occurs between individuals, the study deeply sequenced the blood TCR repertoires of a handful of healthy adults. Per donor, leukapheresis produced somewhere between about 0.85 and 9.5 billion PBMCs.

General study outcomes and caveats: When a handful of donors were compared, the shared fraction of clonotypes was roughly 4.8% for naive CD4, about 4% for naive CD8, roughly 2.5% for memory CD4, and around 0.4% for memory CD8. Pairwise subsampling indicated that sequencing depth was expected to affect the degree of clonotype sharing among donors. Higher generation probabilities were observed for clonotypes shared by all four sorted-subset donors than for non-shared clonotypes. Sampling was restricted to blood, and TCR repertoires in tissue are likely to differ from TCR repertoires in blood. Estimated clonotype richness was generally larger for naive than for memory subsets. Rarefaction of sorted-subset datasets indicated incomplete sequencing despite the large sequencing depth. Because the study included only a small number of donors, the genetic and exposure-history diversity represented was limited.

For the CD8 naive samples, CD45RO-negative cells were positively selected for CCR7, yielding a CD45RA+CCR7+ population from which TemRA cells were excluded. The donors were healthy, HIV-negative adults with no recently reported acute infections or vaccinations. Every donor was a Caucasian adult residing in Nashville, Tennessee, USA. Blood was obtained by leukapheresis, after which PBMCs were separated by Ficoll-Histopaque density gradient centrifugation and cryopreserved in liquid nitrogen vapor phase. Purity and quantity of every magnetically sorted T cell population were checked by analytical flow cytometry. Genomic DNA was isolated from every sorted fraction and measured by UV absorbance on a Nanodrop 2000c. Using the deep immunoSEQ assay, TCR CDR3 regions were amplified from genomic DNA by multiplex PCR. For each cell subset, the extracted genomic DNA was distributed evenly across all wells of several immunoSEQ 96-well plates, and each plate served as one replicate. For sorted subsets, approximately 210 ng of genomic DNA, equivalent to some 30,000 T cell genomes, went into each replicate PCR. Purified libraries were quantified with a Qubit 3.0 fluorometer, sized on a Bioanalyzer 2100, and re-quantified with the KAPA Library Quantification kit. Each immunoSEQ 96-well plate was sequenced on its own single-read 150-cycle Illumina NextSeq 550 flow cell. On the authors' methods: Because only junctional sequences without quality scores were contained in the immunoSEQ output, filtering matching that applied to full-length reads could not be performed. To assign V/J genes and CDR3, sequences were annotated against IMGT germline references using PyIR, a Python wrapper for IgBLAST v1.9. Reads were removed for weak V/J assignments (E-value above 1e-6), missing CDR3, stop codons, out-of-frame junctions, or ambiguous translated residues. V3J clonotypes were defined by identical inferred V gene, J gene, and CDR3 amino acid sequence. To compute the percentage overlap between repertoires, the number of shared unique clonotypes was divided by the size of the smaller repertoire. Richness of each repertoire was evaluated using RTK rarefaction, the Chao1 estimator, and Recon v2.1 estimates of unobserved clonotypes. Generation probabilities were computed with OLGA for all TCRbeta clonotypes obtained by the gDNA method from several donors. TCRdb mirrors the immuneACCESS table, restricted to in-frame sequences. Some clones are absent from its copies; in checked studies, under half trace to an unresolved V gene, and the reason for the others is unknown. V and J calls and clone size come straight from that table; D and trimming were deduced from the DNA. The sample data list a few hundred thousand clones, and 95% to 96% of these were observed just once. The ten largest clones add up to about 0.11% of the sample.

The V gene is TRBV13 and the J gene is TRBJ2-2; a tentative D match to TRBD2 spans 6 bases. The sequence came from a woman in her 30s in good health. The sample consisted of naive CD8+ T cells sorted from blood. The cell subset or site label for this specimen denotes: CD45RA+CCR7+. The CDR3 loop reads CASSPTMVRRETGELFF. The nucleotide sequence reads as follows: TGTGCCAGCAGCCCGACTATGGTGAGGCGGGAAACCGGGGAGCTGTTTTTT.